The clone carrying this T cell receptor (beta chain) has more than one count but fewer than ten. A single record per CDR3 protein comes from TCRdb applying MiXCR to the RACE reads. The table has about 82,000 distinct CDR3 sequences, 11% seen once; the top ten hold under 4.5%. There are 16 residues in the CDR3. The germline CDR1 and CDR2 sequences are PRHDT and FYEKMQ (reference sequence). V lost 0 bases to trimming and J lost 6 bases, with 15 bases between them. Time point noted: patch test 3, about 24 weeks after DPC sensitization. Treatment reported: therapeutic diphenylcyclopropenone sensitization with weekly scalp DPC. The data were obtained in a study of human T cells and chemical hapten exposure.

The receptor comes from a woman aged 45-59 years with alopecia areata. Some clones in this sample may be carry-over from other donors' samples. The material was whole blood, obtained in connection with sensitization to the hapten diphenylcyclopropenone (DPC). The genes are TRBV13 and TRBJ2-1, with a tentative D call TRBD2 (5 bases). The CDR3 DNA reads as TGTGCCAGCAGCTTAGGGGGTGGACTTGCGACCAATGAGCAGTTCTTC. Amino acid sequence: CASSLGGGLATNEQFF.